The 20 T cell receptor beta chains below come from one sample, sequenced in a study of shared clonotypes between healthy human individuals (dated by TCRdb to the early 2020s). Libraries were prepared through the immunoSEQ multiplex PCR assay. Held by TCRdb, this immuneACCESS table contains in-frame sequences only and omits some clones. Under half of the omission traces to an unresolved V gene where checked; the cause of the rest is unknown. The sample has roughly 2.5 million clones on record, more than 90% of them singletons. The ten largest clonotypes hold 0.11% to 0.15% of the sample. Sequenced: naive CD4+ T cells sorted from blood. Read against the paper, the sample's cell subset or site label means: CD45RA+ positively selected. The receptors come from a man between 18 and 29 years old in good health.

The V and J genes are TRBV19 and TRBJ1-5; the match to TRBD1 covers 7 bases. The CDR3 consists of 17 residues. With V trimmed by 2 bases and J by 4 bases, 11 bases remained unmatched. CDR1 is LNHDA and CDR2 is SQIVND in the germline V gene (reference sequence). The chain's CDR3 is CASSISLDRSLNQPQHF. Written as DNA, the CDR3 is TGTGCCAGTAGTATATCCCTGGACAGGTCCCTTAATCAGCCCCAGCATTTT.

V is TRBV18 and J is TRBJ2-1; TRBD1 is a possible D gene (5 bases). The CDR3 extends over 14 amino acids. Germline V gene lookup returns CDR1 KGHSH and CDR2 LQKENI. V was trimmed by 3 bases and J by 3 bases, leaving 9 bases between them. The CDR3 DNA reads TGTGCCAGCTCACCGATGACAGACTACAATGAGCAGTTCTTC. This codes for CASSPMTDYNEQFF.

The chain links TRBV19 to TRBJ1-5; a weak D match, TRBD1 (6 bases). Trimming pared 5 bases from V and 3 bases from J, leaving 11 bases between. This CDR3 has 14 amino acids. CDR1 and CDR2 from the germline V gene are LNHDA and SQIVND (reference sequence). As DNA, the CDR3 is TGTGCCAGTAGTCACAGGGAGGACAATCAGCCCCAGCATTTT. Its protein product is CASSHREDNQPQHF.

The CDR3 sequence is CASTTSPNQPQHF. The CDR3 DNA is TGTGCCAGCACCACCAGCCCCAATCAGCCCCAGCATTTT. The chain couples TRBV7-2 to TRBJ1-5; D not resolved. V was shortened by 7 bases and J by 3 bases, with 10 bases between the two germline ends. Germline V gene lookup returns CDR1 SGHTA and CDR2 FQGNSA. The CDR3 sequence is 13 residues long.

The chain uses TRBV10-1 and TRBJ2-7, with 7 bases lining up with TRBD1. Germline V gene data show CDR1 as WNHNN and CDR2 as SYGVQD (reference sequence). Trimming at V came to 2 bases and at J to 1 base, leaving 5 bases not matched to a gene. The CDR3 has 15 amino acids. CDR3 DNA: TGCGCCAGCAGTGAGGGACAGGTAAATTCCTACGAGCAGTACTTC. This gives the protein CASSEGQVNSYEQYF.

The chain recombines TRBV18 with TRBJ2-7; 9 positions agree with TRBD1. After removal of 3 bases from V and 0 bases from J, the junction contained 6 bases not matched to a gene. The germline CDR1 and CDR2 sequences are KGHSH and LQKENI. The length of the CDR3 is 16 residues. CDR3 nucleotide sequence: TGTGCCAGCTCACCCGGGACAGGGAGCGGCTCCTACGAGCAGTACTTC. Its translation is CASSPGTGSGSYEQYF.

The V and J genes are TRBV6-1 and TRBJ2-7; either TRBD1 or TRBD2 may supply D (7 bases each). Germline CDR1 and CDR2: MNHNS and SASEGT. V was cut by 6 bases and J by 5 bases, with 14 bases left in between. The CDR3 covers 13 residues. The CDR3: CASRPGGAHEQYF. CDR3 bases: TGTGCCAGCAGGCCAGGGGGGGCCCACGAGCAGTACTTC.

The chain joins TRBV11-2 to TRBJ2-5, with D perhaps being TRBD1 or TRBD2 (5 bases each). The V end lost 0 bases, the J end lost 5 bases, and 16 bases lay between the germline ends. In germline, CDR1 is SGHAT, CDR2 FQNNGV. The CDR3 is made up of 16 amino acids. CDR3 amino acids: CASSLEGASPGETQYF. The DNA of the CDR3 is TGTGCCAGCAGCTTAGAGGGAGCTAGCCCAGGGGAGACCCAGTACTTC.

V is TRBV5-4 and J is TRBJ1-6; D possibly corresponds to TRBD1 (5 bases). V was shortened by 4 bases and J by 9 bases, with 20 bases between the two germline ends. CDR1 and CDR2 (germline): SGHNT, YYREEE (reference sequence). This CDR3 has 16 residues. CDR3 nucleotide sequence: TGTGCCAGCAGCGCCGGGACCCAACCAGGTAGTTCACCCCTCCACTTT. Translation gives CASSAGTQPGSSPLHF.

This clone was seen a few times. The rearrangement links TRBV5-4 to TRBJ2-3; a possible D gene is TRBD1 (6 bases). CDR1 and CDR2 (germline): SGHNT, YYREEE (reference sequence). V was shortened by 3 bases and J by 3 bases, with 14 bases between the two germline ends. This CDR3 region has 15 residues. CDR3 amino acids: CASSSPLGGTDTQYF. In DNA form, the CDR3 reads TGTGCCAGCAGCTCACCTCTAGGGGGAACAGATACGCAGTATTTT. The entire variable domain, with the rest obtained from reference TRBV5-4 and TRBJ2-3, is as follows: ETGVTQSPTHLIKTRGQQVTLRCSSQSGHNTVSWYQQALGQGPQFIFQYYREEENGRGNFPPRFSGLQFPNYSSELNVNALELDDSALYLCASSSPLGGTDTQYFGPGTRLTVL.

A single count supports this clone. This sample also contains other DNA sequences that code for the same CDR3. The chain couples TRBV7-9 to TRBJ2-7; 8 nucleotides line up with TRBD2. The CDR3 consists of 15 residues. The J segment lost 0 bases and the V segment lost 3 bases, leaving 4 bases of the junction unmatched. Germline loops: CDR1 SEHNR, CDR2 FQNEAQ (reference sequence). The CDR3 is CASSFLAGSSYEQYF. The CDR3 DNA reads as TGTGCCAGCAGCTTCCTAGCGGGTAGCTCCTACGAGCAGTACTTC.

The genes are TRBV27 and TRBJ1-5, with D perhaps matching TRBD1 (6 bases). CDR1 and CDR2 (germline): MNHEY, SMNVEV (reference sequence). The CDR3 runs to 14 residues. V was shortened by 6 bases and J by 4 bases, with 13 bases between the two germline ends. The DNA for the CDR3 is TGTGCCAGCAGCCGGATGGACAGAAATCAGCCCCAGCATTTT. Translating gives CASSRMDRNQPQHF.

CDR3: CASSLDGVTGELFF. In DNA form, the CDR3 reads TGCGCCAGCAGCTTGGATGGTGTCACCGGGGAGCTGTTTTTT. The chain joins TRBV5-1 to TRBJ2-2; D gene ambiguous. V was shortened by 0 bases and J by 4 bases, with 7 bases between the two germline ends. CDR1 and CDR2 from the germline V gene are SGHRS and YFSETQ. The CDR3 covers 14 residues.

On this clone itself: Additional DNA sequences in this sample encode the identical CDR3. V gene TRBV7-9 combines with J gene TRBJ2-5, with 7 bases fitting TRBD1. V lost 1 base, J lost 1 base, and 0 bases stayed unmatched. Per germline, CDR1 SEHNR and CDR2 FQNEAQ (reference sequence). CDR3 length equals 14 residues. CDR3 sequence (DNA): TGTGCCAGCAGCTTAGGACAGGGCCAAGAGACCCAGTACTTC. Translated: CASSLGQGQETQYF.

This clone was counted once. The V call is TRBV11-3, the J call TRBJ2-3; D is perhaps TRBD1 or TRBD2 (5 bases each). This CDR3 is built from 16 residues. V was shortened by 1 base and J by 0 bases, with 11 bases between the two germline ends. CDR1 and CDR2 from the germline V gene are SGHNT and YENEEA. The chain's CDR3 is CASSLGYGASTDTQYF. The CDR3 region has the DNA TGTGCCAGCAGCTTAGGCTACGGGGCTAGCACAGATACGCAGTATTTT.

The chain carries TRBV19 and TRBJ1-5; the D gene is possibly TRBD1 (5 bases). Trimming stripped 5 bases from V and 4 bases from J, with 15 bases between. Germline values: CDR1 LNHDA, CDR2 SQIVND (reference sequence). This CDR3 is 15 amino acids long. CDR3: CASSPMGQFNQPQHF. The CDR3 DNA follows: TGTGCCAGTAGTCCCATGGGGCAGTTTAATCAGCCCCAGCATTTT.

With regard to this clone: Other DNA variants within this sample encode the same CDR3. The chain carries TRBV28 and TRBJ1-6, with a tentative D call TRBD1 (5 bases). V lost 2 bases and J 0 bases, leaving 8 bases between the germline ends. This CDR3 region has 16 residues. Germline V lookup: CDR1 MDHEN, CDR2 SYDVKM. CDR3 in amino acids: CASSLGGNSYNSPLHF. CDR3 sequence (DNA): TGTGCCAGCAGTTTAGGGGGAAACTCCTATAATTCACCCCTCCACTTT.

This clone was recorded a few times. The chain couples TRBV9 to TRBJ1-1; TRBD1 agrees at 8 bases. The CDR3 length is 16 residues. Germline V gives CDR1 SGDLS, CDR2 YYNGEE. Trimming at V came to 4 bases and at J to 0 bases, leaving 8 bases not matched to a gene. The chain's CDR3 is CASSPRTGSMNTEAFF. The CDR3 DNA reads as TGTGCCAGCAGCCCGCGGACAGGGAGCATGAACACTGAAGCTTTCTTT.

This rearrangement joins TRBV19 to TRBJ2-7; possible D gene TRBD2, 7 bases. Trimming took off 9 bases at V and 9 bases at J, with 18 bases between the two ends. There are 12 residues in the CDR3. Germline V gene lookup returns CDR1 LNHDA and CDR2 SQIVND (reference sequence). The CDR3 is CARISRGARQYF. DNA of the CDR3: TGTGCCAGGATATCCCGGGGGGCGCGGCAGTACTTC.

The chain employs TRBV5-4 and TRBJ1-2; D uncertain. The CDR3 totals 14 residues. Germline V CDR1 and CDR2: SGHNT, YYREEE (reference sequence). V dropped 4 bases and J dropped 1 base, with 11 bases sitting between them. CDR3 region: CASSRPGDNYGYTF. CDR3 in DNA: TGTGCCAGCAGCCGACCTGGAGATAACTATGGCTACACCTTC.